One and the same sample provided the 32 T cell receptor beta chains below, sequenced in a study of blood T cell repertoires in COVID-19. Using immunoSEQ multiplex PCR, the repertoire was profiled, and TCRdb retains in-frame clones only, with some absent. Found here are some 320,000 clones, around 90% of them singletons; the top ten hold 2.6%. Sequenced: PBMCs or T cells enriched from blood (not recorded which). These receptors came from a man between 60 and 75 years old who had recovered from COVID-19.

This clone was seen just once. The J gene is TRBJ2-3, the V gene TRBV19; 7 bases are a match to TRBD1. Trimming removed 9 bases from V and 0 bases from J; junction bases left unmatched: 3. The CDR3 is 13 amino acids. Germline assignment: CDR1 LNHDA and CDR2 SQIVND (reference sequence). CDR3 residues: CASRQGSTDTQYF. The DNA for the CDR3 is TGTGCCAGCCGACAGGGTAGCACAGATACGCAGTATTTT.

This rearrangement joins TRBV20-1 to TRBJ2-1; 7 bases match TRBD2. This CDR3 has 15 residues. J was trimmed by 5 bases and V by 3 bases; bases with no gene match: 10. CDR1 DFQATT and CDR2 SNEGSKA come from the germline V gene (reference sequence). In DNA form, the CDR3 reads TGCAGTGCTAGTGACTCGGGAGGCCCAAACAATGAGCAGTTCTTC. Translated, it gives CSASDSGGPNNEQFF.

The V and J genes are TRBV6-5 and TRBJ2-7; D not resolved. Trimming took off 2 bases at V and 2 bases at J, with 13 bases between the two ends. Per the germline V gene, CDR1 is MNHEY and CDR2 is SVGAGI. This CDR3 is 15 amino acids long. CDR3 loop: CASSYLGTVAYEQYF. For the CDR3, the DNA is TGTGCCAGCAGTTACCTTGGCACAGTAGCCTACGAGCAGTACTTC.

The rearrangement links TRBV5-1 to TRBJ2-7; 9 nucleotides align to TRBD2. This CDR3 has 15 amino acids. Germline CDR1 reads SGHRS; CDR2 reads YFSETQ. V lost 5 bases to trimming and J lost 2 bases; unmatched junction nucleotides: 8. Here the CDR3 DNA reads TGCGCCAGCAGGCTAATCGCGGGGGGGACCTACGAGCAGTACTTC. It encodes CASRLIAGGTYEQYF.

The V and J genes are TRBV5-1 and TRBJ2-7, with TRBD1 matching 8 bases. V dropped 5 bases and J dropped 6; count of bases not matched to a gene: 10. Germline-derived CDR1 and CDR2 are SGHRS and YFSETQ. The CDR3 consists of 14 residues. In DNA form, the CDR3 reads TGCGCCAGCAGAGCGACCGGACAGGGCAGCGAGCAGTACTTC. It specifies CASRATGQGSEQYF.

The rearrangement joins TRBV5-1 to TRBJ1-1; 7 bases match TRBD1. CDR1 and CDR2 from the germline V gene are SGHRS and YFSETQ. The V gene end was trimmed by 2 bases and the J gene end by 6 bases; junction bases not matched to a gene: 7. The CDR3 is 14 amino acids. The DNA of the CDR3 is TGCGCCAGCAGCTTAAAACAGGGGCATCCTGAAGCTTTCTTT. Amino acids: CASSLKQGHPEAFF.

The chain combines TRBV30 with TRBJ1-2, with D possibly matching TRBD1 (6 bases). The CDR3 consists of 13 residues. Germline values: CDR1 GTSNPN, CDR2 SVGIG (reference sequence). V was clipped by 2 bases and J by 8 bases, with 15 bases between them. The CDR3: CAWSPGTRVGYTF. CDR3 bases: TGTGCCTGGAGTCCGGGGACAAGGGTGGGCTACACCTTC.

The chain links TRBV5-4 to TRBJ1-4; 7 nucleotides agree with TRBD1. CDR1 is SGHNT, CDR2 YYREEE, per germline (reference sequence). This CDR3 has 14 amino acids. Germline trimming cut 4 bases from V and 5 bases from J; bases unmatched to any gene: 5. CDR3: CASSPGTVNEKLFF. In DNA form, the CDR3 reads TGTGCCAGCAGCCCCGGGACAGTCAATGAAAAACTGTTTTTT.

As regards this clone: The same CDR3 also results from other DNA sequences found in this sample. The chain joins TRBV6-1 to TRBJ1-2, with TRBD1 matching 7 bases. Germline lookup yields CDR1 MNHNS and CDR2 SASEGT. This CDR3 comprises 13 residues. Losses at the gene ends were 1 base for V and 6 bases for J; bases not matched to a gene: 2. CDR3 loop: CASSEGQGDGYTF. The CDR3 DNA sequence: TGTGCCAGCAGTGAAGGACAGGGAGATGGCTACACCTTC.

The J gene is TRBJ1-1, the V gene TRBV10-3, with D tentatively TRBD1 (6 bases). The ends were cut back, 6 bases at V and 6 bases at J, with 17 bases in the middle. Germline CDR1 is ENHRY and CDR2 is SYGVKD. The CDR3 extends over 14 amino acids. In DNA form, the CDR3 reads TGTGCCATCAGCCACCGGGACATATTCCCTGAAGCTTTCTTT. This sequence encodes CAISHRDIFPEAFF.

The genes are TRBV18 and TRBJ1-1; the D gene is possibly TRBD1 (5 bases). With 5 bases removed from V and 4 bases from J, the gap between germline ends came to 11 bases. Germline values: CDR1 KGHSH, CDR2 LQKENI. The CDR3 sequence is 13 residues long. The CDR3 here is CASSAQGGTEAFF. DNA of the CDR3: TGTGCCAGCTCAGCTCAGGGAGGCACTGAAGCTTTCTTT.

As DNA, the CDR3 is TGTGCCAGAAGCTCCTCTCGACTAGCGGGAGTGTTTAAGCAGTTCTTC. Its protein is CARSSSRLAGVFKQFF. The chain has TRBV7-5 and TRBJ2-1; TRBD2, the D gene given by the table, was not confirmed from the DNA. TRBV7-5 is a known pseudogene. The CDR3 spans 16 residues.

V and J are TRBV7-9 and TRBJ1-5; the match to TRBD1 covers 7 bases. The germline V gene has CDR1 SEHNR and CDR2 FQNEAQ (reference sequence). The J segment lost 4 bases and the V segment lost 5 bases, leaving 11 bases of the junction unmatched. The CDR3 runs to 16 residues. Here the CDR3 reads CASSPGTGAANQPQHF. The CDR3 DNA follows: TGTGCCAGCAGCCCGGGAACAGGGGCGGCGAATCAGCCCCAGCATTTT.

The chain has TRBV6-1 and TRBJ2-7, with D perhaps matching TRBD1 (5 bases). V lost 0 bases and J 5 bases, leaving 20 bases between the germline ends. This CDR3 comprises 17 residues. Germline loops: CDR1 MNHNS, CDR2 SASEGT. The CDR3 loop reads CASSEALGRRLGDEQYF. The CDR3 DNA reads TGTGCCAGCAGTGAAGCTTTAGGTCGCAGGTTAGGGGACGAGCAGTACTTC.

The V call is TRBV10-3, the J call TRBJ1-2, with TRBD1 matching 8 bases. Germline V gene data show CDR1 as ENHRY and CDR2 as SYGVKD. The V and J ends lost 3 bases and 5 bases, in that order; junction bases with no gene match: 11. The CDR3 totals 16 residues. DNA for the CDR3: TGTGCCATCAGTGAACGGACAGGGCCCCTCGGGTATGGCTACACCTTC. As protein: CAISERTGPLGYGYTF.

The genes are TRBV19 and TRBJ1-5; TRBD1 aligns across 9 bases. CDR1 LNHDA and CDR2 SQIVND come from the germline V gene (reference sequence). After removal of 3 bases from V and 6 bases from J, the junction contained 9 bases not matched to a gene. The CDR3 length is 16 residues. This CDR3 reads CASSISTGTGIQPQHF. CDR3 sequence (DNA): TGTGCCAGTAGTATTTCCACCGGGACAGGGATTCAGCCCCAGCATTTT. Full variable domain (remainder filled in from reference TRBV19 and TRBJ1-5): DGGITQSPKYLFRKEGQNVTLSCEQNLNHDAMYWYRQDPGQGLRLIYYSQIVNDFQKGDIAEGYSVSREKKESFPLTVTSAQKNPTAFYLCASSISTGTGIQPQHFGDGTRLSIL.

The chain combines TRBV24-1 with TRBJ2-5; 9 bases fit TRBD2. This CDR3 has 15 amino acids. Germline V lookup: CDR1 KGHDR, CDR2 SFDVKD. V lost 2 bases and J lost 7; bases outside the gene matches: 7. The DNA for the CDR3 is TGTGCCACCAGTGATTCCGGGACTAGCCTGGGGACCCAGTACTTC. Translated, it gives CATSDSGTSLGTQYF.

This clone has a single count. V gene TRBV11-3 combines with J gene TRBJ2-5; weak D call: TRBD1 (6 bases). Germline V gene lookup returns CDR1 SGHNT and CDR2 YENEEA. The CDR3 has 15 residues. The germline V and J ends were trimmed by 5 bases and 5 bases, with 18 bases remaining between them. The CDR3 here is CASSPRTAAQETQYF. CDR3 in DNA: TGTGCCAGCAGCCCACGGACAGCGGCACAGGAGACCCAGTACTTC.

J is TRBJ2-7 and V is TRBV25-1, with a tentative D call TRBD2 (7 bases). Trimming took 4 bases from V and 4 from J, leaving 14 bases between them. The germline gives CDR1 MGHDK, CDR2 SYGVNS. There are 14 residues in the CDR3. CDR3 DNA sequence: TGTGCCAGCAGTGTGGGGGGGGCGCGTTACGAGCAGTACTTC. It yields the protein CASSVGGARYEQYF.

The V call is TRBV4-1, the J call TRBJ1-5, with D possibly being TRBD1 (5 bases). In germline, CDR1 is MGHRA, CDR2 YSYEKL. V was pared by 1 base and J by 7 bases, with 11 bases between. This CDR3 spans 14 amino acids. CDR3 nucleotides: TGCGCCAGCAGCCAAGGTTTGGGGGGGCAGCCCCAGCATTTT. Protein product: CASSQGLGGQPQHF.

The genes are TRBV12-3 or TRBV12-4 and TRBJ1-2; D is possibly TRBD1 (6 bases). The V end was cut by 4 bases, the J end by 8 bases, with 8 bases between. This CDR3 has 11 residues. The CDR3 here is CASSSGGGYTF. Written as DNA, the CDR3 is TGTGCCAGCAGTTCTGGGGGCGGCTACACCTTC.

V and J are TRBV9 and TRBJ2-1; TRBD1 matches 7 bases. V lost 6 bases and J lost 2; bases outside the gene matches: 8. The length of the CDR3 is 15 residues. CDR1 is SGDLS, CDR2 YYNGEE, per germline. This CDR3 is CASNTQGNTYNEQFF. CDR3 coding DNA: TGTGCCAGCAACACACAGGGGAATACCTACAATGAGCAGTTCTTC. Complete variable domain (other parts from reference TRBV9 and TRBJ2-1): DSGVTQTPKHLITATGQRVTLRCSPRSGDLSVYWYQQSLDQGLQFLIQYYNGEERAKGNILERFSAQQFPDLHSELNLSSLELGDSALYFCASNTQGNTYNEQFFGPGTRLTVL.

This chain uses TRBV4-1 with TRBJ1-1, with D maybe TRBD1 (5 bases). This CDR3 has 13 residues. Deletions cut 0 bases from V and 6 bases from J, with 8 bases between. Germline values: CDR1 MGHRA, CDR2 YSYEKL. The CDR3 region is CASSQDWGAEAFF. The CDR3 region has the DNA TGCGCCAGCAGCCAAGATTGGGGCGCTGAAGCTTTCTTT.

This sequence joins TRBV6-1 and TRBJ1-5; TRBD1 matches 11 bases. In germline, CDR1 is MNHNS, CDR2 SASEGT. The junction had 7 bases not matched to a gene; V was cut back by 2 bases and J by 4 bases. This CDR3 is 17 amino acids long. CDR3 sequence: CASSEPAGTGGNQPQHF. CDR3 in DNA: TGTGCCAGCAGTGAACCCGCTGGGACAGGGGGGAATCAGCCCCAGCATTTT.

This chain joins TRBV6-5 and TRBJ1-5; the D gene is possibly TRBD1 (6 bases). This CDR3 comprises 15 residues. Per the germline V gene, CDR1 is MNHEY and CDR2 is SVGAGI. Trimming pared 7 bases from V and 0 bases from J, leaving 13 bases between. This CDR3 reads CASTPQGFSNQPQHF. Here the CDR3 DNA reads TGTGCCAGCACTCCCCAGGGGTTTAGCAATCAGCCCCAGCATTTT.

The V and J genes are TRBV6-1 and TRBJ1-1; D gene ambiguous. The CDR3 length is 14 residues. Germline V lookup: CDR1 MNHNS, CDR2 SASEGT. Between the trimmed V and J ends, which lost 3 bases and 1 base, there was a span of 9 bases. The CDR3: CASSDRLQNTEAFF. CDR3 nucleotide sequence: TGTGCCAGCAGTGACAGACTCCAGAACACTGAAGCTTTCTTT.

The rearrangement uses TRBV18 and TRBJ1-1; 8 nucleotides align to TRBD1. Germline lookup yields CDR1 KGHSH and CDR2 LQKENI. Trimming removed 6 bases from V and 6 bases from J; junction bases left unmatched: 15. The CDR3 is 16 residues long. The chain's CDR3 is CASSTNRGEFSSEAFF. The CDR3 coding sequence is TGTGCCAGCTCGACGAACAGGGGGGAGTTCAGTTCTGAAGCTTTCTTT.

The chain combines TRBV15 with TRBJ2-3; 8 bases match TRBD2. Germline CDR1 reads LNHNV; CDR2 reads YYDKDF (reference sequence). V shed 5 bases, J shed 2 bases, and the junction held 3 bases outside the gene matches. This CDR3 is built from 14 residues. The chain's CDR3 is CATSGGGTTDTQYF. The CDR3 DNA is TGTGCCACCAGCGGCGGGGGGACCACAGATACGCAGTATTTT.

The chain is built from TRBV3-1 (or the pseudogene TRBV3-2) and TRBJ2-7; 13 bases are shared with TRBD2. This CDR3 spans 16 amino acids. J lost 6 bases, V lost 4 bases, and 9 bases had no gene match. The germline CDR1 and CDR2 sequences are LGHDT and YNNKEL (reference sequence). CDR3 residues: CASSLLGLAGEVEQYF. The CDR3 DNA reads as TGTGCCAGCAGCCTCTTAGGACTAGCGGGAGAAGTCGAGCAGTACTTC.

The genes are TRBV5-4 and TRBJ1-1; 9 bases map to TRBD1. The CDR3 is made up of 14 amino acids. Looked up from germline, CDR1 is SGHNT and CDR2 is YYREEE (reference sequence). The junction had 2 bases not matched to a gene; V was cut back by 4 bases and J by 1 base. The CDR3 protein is CASSQDRGNTEAFF. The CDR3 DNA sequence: TGTGCCAGCAGCCAGGACAGGGGGAACACTGAAGCTTTCTTT. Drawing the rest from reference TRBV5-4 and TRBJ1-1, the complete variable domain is ETGVTQSPTHLIKTRGQQVTLRCSSQSGHNTVSWYQQALGQGPQFIFQYYREEENGRGNFPPRFSGLQFPNYSSELNVNALELDDSALYLCASSQDRGNTEAFFGQGTRLTVV.

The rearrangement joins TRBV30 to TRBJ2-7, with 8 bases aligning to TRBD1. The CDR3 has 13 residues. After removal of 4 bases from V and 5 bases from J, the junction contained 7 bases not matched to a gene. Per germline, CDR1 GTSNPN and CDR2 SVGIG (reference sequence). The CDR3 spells CAWNPTGAHEQYF. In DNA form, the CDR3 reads TGTGCCTGGAACCCGACAGGGGCCCACGAGCAGTACTTC.

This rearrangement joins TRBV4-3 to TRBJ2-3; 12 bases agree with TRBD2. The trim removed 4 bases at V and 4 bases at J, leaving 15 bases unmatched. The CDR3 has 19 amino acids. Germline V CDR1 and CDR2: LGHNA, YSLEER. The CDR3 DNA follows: TGCGCCAGCAGCCTCGAGACGTCGGCTAGCGGGGGGGCGGCAGATACGCAGTATTTT. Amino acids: CASSLETSASGGAADTQYF.